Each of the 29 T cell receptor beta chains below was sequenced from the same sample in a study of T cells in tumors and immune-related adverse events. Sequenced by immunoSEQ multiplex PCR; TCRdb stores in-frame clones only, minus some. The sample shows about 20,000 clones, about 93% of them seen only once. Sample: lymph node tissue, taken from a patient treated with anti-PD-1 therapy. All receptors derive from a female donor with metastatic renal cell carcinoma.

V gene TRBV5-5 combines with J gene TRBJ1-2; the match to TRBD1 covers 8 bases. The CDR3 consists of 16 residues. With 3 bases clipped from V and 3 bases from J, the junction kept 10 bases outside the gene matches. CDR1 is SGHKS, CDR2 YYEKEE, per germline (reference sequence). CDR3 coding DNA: TGTGCCAGCAGCTGGGGTGGGGCAGGGGGCCACTATGGCTACACCTTC. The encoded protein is CASSWGGAGGHYGYTF.

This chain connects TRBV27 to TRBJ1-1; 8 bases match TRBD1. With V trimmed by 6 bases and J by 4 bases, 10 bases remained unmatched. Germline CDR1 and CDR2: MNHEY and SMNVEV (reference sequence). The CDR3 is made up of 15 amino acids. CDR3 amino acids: CASSPWQGALTEAFF. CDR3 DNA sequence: TGTGCCAGCAGCCCCTGGCAGGGGGCCCTCACTGAAGCTTTCTTT.

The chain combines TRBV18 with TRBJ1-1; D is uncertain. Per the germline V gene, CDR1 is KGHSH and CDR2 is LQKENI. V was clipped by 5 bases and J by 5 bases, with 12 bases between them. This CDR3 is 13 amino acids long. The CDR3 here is CASSAAGRTEAFF. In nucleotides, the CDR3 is TGTGCCAGCTCAGCCGCCGGTCGGACTGAAGCTTTCTTT.

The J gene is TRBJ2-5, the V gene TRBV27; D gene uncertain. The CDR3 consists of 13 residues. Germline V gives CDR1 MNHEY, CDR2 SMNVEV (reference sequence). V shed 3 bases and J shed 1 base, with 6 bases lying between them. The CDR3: CASSFYGQETQYF. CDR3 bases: TGTGCCAGCAGTTTCTACGGCCAAGAGACCCAGTACTTC.

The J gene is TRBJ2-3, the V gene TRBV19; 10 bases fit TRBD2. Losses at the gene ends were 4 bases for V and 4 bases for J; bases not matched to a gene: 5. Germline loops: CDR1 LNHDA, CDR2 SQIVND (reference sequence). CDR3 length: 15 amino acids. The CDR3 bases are TGTGCCAGTAGTAGACGGACTAGCGGCGCAGATACGCAGTATTTT. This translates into CASSRRTSGADTQYF.

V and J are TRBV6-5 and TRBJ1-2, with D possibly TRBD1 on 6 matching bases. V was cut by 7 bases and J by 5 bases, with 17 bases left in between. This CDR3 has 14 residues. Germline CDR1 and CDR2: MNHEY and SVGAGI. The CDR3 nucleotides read TGTGCCAGCACCCTGGGCAGGGGAATATATGGCTACACCTTC. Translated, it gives CASTLGRGIYGYTF.

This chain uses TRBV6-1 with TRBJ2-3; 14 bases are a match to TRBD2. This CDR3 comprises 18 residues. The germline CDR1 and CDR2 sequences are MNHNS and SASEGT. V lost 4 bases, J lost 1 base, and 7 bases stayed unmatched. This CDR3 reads CASSVGLAGGPRTDTQYF. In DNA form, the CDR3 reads TGTGCCAGCAGTGTAGGACTAGCGGGGGGCCCCCGCACAGATACGCAGTATTTT.

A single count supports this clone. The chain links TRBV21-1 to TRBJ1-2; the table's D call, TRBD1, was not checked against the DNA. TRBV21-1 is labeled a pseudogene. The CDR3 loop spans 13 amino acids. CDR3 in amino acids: CARTEGAHYGYTF. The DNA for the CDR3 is TGTGCCAGGACGGAGGGGGCCCACTATGGCTACACCTTC.

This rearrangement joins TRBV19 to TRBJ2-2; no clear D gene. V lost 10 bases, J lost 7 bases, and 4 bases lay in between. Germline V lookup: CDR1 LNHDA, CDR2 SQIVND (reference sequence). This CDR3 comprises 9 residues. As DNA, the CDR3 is TGTGCCAAAGGCGGGGAGCTGTTTTTT. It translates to CAKGGELFF.

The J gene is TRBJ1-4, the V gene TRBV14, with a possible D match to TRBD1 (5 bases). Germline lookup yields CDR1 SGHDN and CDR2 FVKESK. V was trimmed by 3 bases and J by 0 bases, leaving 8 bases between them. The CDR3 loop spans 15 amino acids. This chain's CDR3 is CASSHGTATNEKLFF. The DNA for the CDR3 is TGTGCCAGCAGCCACGGGACTGCAACTAATGAAAAACTGTTTTTT.

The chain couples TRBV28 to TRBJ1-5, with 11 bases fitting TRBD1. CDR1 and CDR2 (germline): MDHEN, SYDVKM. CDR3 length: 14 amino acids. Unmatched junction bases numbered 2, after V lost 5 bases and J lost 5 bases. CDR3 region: CASSGQGAYQPQHF. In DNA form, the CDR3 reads TGTGCCAGCAGTGGACAGGGGGCATATCAGCCCCAGCATTTT.

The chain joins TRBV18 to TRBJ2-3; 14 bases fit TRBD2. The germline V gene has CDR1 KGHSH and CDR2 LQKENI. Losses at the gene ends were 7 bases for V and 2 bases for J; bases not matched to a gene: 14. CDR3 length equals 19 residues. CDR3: CASWRLAGGPDDHTDTQYF. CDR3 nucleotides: TGTGCCAGCTGGCGACTAGCGGGAGGGCCTGATGACCACACAGATACGCAGTATTTT.

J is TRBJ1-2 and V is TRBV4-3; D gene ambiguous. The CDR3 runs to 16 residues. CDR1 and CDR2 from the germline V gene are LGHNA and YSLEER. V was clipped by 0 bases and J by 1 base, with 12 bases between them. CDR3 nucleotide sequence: TGCGCCAGCAGCCAAGAGGGGTTCGAGATTAACTATGGCTACACCTTC. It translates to CASSQEGFEINYGYTF.

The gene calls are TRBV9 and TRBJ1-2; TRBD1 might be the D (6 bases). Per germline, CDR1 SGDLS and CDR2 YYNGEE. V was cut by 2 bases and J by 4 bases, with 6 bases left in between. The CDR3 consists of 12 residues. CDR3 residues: CASSVRGYGYTF. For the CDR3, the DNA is TGTGCCAGCAGCGTCAGGGGCTATGGCTACACCTTC.

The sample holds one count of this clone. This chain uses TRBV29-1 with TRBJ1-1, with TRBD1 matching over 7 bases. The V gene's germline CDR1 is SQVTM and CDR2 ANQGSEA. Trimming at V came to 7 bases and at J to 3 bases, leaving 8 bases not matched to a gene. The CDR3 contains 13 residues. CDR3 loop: CSGLQGHDTEAFF. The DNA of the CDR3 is TGCAGCGGACTACAGGGGCATGACACTGAAGCTTTCTTT.

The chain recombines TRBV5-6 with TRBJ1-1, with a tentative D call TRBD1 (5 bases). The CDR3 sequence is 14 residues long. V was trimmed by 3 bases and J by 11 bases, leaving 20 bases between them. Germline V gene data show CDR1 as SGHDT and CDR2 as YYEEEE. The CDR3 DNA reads TGTGCCAGCAGCTCTGTAGGGGACCCAAGAAGGGCTTTCTTT. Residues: CASSSVGDPRRAFF.

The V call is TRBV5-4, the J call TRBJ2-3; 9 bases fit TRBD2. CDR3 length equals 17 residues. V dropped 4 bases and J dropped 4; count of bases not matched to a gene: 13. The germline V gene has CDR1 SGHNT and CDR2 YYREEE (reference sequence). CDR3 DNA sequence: TGTGCCAGCAGCCCGGCCTGGGGGGCGGGAGGGTCAGATACGCAGTATTTT. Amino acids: CASSPAWGAGGSDTQYF.

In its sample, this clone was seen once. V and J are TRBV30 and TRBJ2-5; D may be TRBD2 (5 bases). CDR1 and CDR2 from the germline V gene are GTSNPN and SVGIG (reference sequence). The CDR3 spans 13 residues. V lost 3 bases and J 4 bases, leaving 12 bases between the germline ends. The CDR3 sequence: CAWRGGRVETQYF. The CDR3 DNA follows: TGTGCCTGGAGAGGCGGGCGGGTAGAGACCCAGTACTTC.

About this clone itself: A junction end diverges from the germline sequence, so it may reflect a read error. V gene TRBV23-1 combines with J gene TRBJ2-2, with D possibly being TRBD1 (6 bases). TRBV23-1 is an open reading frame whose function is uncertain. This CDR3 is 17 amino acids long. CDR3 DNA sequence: TGCGCCAGCAATCAACGGCAGGGGATTTTTTATGCCGGGGAGCTGTTTTTT. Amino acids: CASNQRQGIFYAGELFF.

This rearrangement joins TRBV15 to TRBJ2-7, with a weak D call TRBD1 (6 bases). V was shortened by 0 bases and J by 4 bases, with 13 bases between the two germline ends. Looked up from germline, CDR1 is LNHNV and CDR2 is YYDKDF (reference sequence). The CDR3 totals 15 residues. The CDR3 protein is CATSRERQERYEQYF. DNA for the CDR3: TGTGCCACCAGCAGAGAGCGACAGGAACGGTACGAGCAGTACTTC.

Here the CDR3 reads CASTTGIILGEQFF. In DNA, the CDR3 is TGTGCCAGCACAACAGGGATAATATTAGGGGAGCAGTTCTTC. The rearrangement uses TRBV28 and TRBJ2-1; D perhaps matches TRBD1 (6 bases). Germline values: CDR1 MDHEN, CDR2 SYDVKM. The CDR3 is made up of 14 amino acids. V dropped 7 bases and J dropped 10 bases, with 20 bases sitting between them.

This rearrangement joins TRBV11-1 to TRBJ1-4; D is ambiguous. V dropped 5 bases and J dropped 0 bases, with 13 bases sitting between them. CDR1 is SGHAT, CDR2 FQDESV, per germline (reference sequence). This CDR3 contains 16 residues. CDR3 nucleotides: TGTGCCAGCAGCCACGGCGAAGGAGCAACTAATGAAAAACTGTTTTTT. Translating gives CASSHGEGATNEKLFF.

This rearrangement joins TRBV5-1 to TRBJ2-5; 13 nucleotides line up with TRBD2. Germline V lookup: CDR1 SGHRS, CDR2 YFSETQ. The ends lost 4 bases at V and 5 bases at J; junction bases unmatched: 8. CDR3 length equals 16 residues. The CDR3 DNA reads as TGCGCCAGCAGCGGGGGACTAGCGGGAAGTGGCGAGACCCAGTACTTC. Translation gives CASSGGLAGSGETQYF.

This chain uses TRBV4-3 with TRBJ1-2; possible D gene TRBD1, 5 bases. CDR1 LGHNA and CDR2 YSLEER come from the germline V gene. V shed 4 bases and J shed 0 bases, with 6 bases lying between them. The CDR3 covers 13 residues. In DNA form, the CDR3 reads TGCGCCAGCAGCCCGGGACCTAACTATGGCTACACCTTC. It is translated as CASSPGPNYGYTF.

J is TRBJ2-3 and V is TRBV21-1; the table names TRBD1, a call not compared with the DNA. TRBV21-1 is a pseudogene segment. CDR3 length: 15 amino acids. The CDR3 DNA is TGTGCCAGCAGCAAATATGCTGGGGCAGCAGATACGCAGTATTTT. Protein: CASSKYAGAADTQYF.

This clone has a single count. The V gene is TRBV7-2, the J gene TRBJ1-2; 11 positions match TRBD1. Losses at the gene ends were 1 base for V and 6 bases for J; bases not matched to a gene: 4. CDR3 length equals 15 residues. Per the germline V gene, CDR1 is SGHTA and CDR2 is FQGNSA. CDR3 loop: CASSLEWTGGDGYTF. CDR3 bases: TGTGCCAGCAGCTTAGAATGGACAGGGGGCGATGGCTACACCTTC.

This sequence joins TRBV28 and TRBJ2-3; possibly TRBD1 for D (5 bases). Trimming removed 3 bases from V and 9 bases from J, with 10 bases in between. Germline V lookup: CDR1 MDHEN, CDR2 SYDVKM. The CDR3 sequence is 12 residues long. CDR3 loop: CASSLGLWTQYF. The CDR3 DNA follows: TGTGCCAGCAGTTTGGGGCTATGGACGCAGTATTTT.

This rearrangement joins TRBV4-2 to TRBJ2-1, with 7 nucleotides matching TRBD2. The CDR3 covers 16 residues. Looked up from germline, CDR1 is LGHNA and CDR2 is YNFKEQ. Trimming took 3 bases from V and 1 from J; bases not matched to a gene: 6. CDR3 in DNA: TGTGCCAGCAGCCACCAGCGGGATCCTTCCTACAATGAGCAGTTCTTC. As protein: CASSHQRDPSYNEQFF.

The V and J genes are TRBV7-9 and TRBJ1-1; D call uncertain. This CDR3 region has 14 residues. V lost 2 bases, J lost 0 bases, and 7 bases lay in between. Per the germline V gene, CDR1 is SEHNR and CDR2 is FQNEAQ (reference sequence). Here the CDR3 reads CASSLSVVNTEAFF. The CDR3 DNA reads TGTGCCAGCAGCTTATCGGTTGTGAACACTGAAGCTTTCTTT.